Sequencing of this T cell receptor (beta chain) was carried out in a study of blood T cell repertoires in COVID-19. Looking at the study overall: Some COVID-19 samples were acute and others convalescent; all came from the United States, Italy and Spain. Sources were T cells, B-cell-depleted T cells, or PBMCs; the material itself was cDNA or gDNA.

After removal of 5 bases from V and 7 bases from J, the junction contained 8 bases not matched to a gene. CDR3 length: 14 amino acids. Per the germline V gene, CDR1 is MNHEY and CDR2 is SMNVEV (reference sequence). Authors' processing steps: Estimates of nucleated cell counts were drawn from the amplification of reference gene primers. TCRdb's copy holds only in-frame clones and misses some; the assay was immunoSEQ multiplex PCR. The DNA was the basis for D and trimming; V, J and clone size are from that table. Of roughly 34,000 clones in the sample, 90% were seen once. The genes are TRBV27 and TRBJ1-3, with 7 bases lining up with TRBD1. The sequence came from an elderly man with acute or convalescent COVID-19. Sequenced: peripheral blood. CDR3 residues: CASSPGDRPNTIYF. The CDR3 DNA reads TGTGCCAGCAGTCCCGGGGACAGACCTAACACCATATATTTT.